This T cell receptor (beta chain) was captured by sequencing in a study of T cell responses to AZD1222 COVID-19 vaccine. The repertoire was sequenced with immunoSEQ multiplex PCR; TCRdb's copy has only in-frame clones and lacks some. The data contain some 110,000 clones, 92% of them singletons. A single count supports this clone. This receptor was taken from an adult who received the AZD1222 COVID-19 vaccine. The starting material was peripheral blood, obtained 28 days after the second AZD1222 dose.

Here the CDR3 reads CASSFGRVQETQYF. Written as DNA, the CDR3 is TGCGCCAGCAGCTTCGGCAGGGTCCAAGAGACCCAGTACTTC. V usage is TRBV5-1 and J usage is TRBJ2-5, with D perhaps matching TRBD1 (5 bases). The CDR3 spans 14 residues. The V and J ends lost 2 bases and 1 base respectively, with 9 bases between them. Germline lookup yields CDR1 SGHRS and CDR2 YFSETQ. Full variable domain (remainder filled in from reference TRBV5-1 and TRBJ2-5): KAGVTQTPRYLIKTRGQQVTLSCSPISGHRSVSWYQQTPGQGLQFLFEYFSETQRNKGNFPGRFSGRQFSNSRSEMNVSTLELGDSALYLCASSFGRVQETQYFGPGTRLLVL.